This paragraph covers one T cell receptor beta chain sequence. Antigen: not known. Profiled with immunoSEQ multiplex PCR; TCRdb holds only in-frame clones, not every one. The sample holds roughly 220,000 clones; around 75% are singletons and the top ten take about 6%. This sample was taken from a study of cytotoxic CD8 clonotypes in ibrutinib-treated CLL. For the study at large: The authors obtained response samples at a median of around 12 months of treatment, range 6 to 36. Findings and caveats of the study: Pretreatment clonality was elevated relative to age-matched healthy donors and paralleled circulating CD8+ T-cell counts. Clonality was higher at ibrutinib response and returned toward baseline at progression. Contraction or stability on treatment was seen for public clonotypes, which were uncommon.

V shed 2 bases and J shed 5 bases, with 12 bases lying between them. The germline CDR1 and CDR2 sequences are KGHSH and LQKENI. The CDR3 loop spans 14 amino acids. This chain connects TRBV18 to TRBJ2-5; a possible D gene is TRBD1 (6 bases). Here the sequenced sample was PBMCs, taken after 12 months of ibrutinib treatment. The sequence was obtained from a human donor with chronic lymphocytic leukemia. CDR3 in DNA: TGTGCCAGCTCACCAATGGGGGCCGGGGAGACCCAGTACTTC. Translated, it gives CASSPMGAGETQYF.